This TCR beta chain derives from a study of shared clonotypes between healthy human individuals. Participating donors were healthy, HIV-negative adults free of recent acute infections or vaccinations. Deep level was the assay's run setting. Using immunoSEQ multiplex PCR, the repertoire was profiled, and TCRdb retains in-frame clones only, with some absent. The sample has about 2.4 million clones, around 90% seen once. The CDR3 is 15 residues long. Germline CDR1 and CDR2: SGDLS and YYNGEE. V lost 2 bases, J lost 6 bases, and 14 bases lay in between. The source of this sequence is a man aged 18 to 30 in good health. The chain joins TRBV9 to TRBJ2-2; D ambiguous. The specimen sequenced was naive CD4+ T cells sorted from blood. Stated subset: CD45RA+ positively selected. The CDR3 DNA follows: TGTGCCAGCAGCGTCGGCCAAACCTCACCCGGGGAGCTGTTTTTT. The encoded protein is CASSVGQTSPGELFF.